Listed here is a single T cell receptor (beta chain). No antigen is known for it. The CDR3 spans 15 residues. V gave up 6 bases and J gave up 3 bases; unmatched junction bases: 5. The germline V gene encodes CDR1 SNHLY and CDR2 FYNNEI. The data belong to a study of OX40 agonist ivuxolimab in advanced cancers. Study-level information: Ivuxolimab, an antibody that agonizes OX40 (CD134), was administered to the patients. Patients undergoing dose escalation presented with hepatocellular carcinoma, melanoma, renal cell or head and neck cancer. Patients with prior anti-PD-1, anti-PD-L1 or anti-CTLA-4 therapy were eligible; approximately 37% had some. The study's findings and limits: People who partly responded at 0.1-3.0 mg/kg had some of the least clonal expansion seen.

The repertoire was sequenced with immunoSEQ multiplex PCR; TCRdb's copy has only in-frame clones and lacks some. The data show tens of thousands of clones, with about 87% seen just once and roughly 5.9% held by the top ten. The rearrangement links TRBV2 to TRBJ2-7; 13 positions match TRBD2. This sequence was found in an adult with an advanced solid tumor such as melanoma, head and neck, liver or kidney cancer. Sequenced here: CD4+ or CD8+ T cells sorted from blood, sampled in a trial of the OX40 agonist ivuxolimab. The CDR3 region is CASSVGTSGNYEQYF. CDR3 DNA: TGTGCCAGCAGCGTCGGGACTAGCGGGAACTACGAGCAGTACTTC.